This T cell receptor (beta chain) was captured in a study of cytomegalovirus exposure and HLA in healthy donors. About the research overall: Early released data had around 89 million unique TCRs, all coming from HLA-typed donors.

Trimming left V 2 bases short and J 1 base short, with 12 bases between. This CDR3 is built from 15 residues. Germline V gene lookup returns CDR1 SGHNT and CDR2 YYREEE (reference sequence). Comment on this clone: Its antigen remains unknown.

Study-level results: In a later analysis, compared with equally common non-associated chains, HLA-associated beta chains were more expanded. For most TCR beta V segments, an earlier analysis put the productive rate at about 87% or about 30% of the time. With further analysis later on, most CMV-associated TCR beta chains appeared HLA-restricted.

The PCR was carried out with 60 Vbeta primers and 13 Jbeta primers. Using immunoSEQ multiplex PCR, the repertoire was profiled, and TCRdb retains in-frame clones only, with some absent. Among around 150,000 clones listed, more than 80% were seen once. The specimen was PBMCs. The chain is built from TRBV5-4 and TRBJ1-1, with a possible D match to TRBD1 (5 bases). The clonotype originates from a woman aged 45-59 years in good health and CMV-seronegative. CDR3 sequence: CASSLFAGSNTEAFF. The CDR3 bases are TGTGCCAGCAGCTTATTTGCAGGGTCGAACACTGAAGCTTTCTTT. The whole variable domain, remainder taken from reference TRBV5-4 and TRBJ1-1, is ETGVTQSPTHLIKTRGQQVTLRCSSQSGHNTVSWYQQALGQGPQFIFQYYREEENGRGNFPPRFSGLQFPNYSSELNVNALELDDSALYLCASSLFAGSNTEAFFGQGTRLTVV.